This entry features one T cell receptor (beta chain) sequence. Its target is unknown. The CDR3 has 12 residues. Germline V gives CDR1 MNHNS, CDR2 SASEGT. V lost 6 bases and J 8 bases, leaving 13 bases between the germline ends. Sequencing was performed with immunoSEQ multiplex PCR; in TCRdb, only in-frame clones are kept and a portion is missing. The data show approximately 68,000 clones, around 90% seen once. This entry comes from a study of graft-versus-host responses after intestinal transplantation. Study-wide background: Transplant recipients had multivisceral, liver-intestinal, or isolated intestinal grafts. All of the recipients had induction that used anti-thymocyte globulin, then tacrolimus and steroids for three to four years.

The chain recombines TRBV6-1 with TRBJ1-1; no clear D gene. This TCR was recovered from a human donor who was the organ donor for an intestinal transplant. The material was unstimulated CD8+ T cells sorted from spleen or lymph node cells, obtained before transplant. The CDR3 is CASRSLRVEAFF. CDR3 sequence (DNA): TGTGCCAGCAGATCACTTCGGGTAGAAGCTTTCTTT.